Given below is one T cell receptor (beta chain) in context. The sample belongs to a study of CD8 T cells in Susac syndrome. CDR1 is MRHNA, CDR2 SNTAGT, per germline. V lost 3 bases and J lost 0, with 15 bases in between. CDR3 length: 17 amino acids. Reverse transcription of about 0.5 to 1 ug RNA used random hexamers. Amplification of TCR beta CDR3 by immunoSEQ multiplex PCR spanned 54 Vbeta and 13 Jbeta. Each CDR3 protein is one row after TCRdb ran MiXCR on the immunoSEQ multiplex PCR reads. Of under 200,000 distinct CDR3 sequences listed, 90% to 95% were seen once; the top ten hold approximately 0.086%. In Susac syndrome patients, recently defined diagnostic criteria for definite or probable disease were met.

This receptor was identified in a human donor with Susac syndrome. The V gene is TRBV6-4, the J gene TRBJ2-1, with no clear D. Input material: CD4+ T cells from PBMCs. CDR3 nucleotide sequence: TGTGCCAGCAGTGAACTACCGGGCACCTTCTCCTACAATGAGCAGTTCTTC. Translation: CASSELPGTFSYNEQFF.